This passage covers 3 T cell receptor beta chains from one sample sequenced in a study of T cell repertoires in cytomegalovirus infection. A single record per CDR3 protein comes from TCRdb applying MiXCR to the reads. The top ten clones hold about 18% of a sample with nearly 700,000 distinct CDR3 sequences, about 30% of them seen once. For these receptors, no antigen is known. The specimen comprised cultured PBMCs, sampled from culture after CMV antigen stimulation. The receptors come from a human donor in good health (CMV status not recorded). Some clones in this sample may be carry-over from other donors' samples.

This clonotype was picked up many times. The J gene is TRBJ1-5, the V gene TRBV12-3 or TRBV12-4, with D perhaps TRBD1 (5 bases). CDR3 length: 13 amino acids. Trimming pared 7 bases from V and 7 bases from J, leaving 14 bases between. Here the CDR3 DNA reads TGTGCCAGCACCCCCGCTGCAGGGCAGCCCCAGCATTTT. Protein product: CASTPAAGQPQHF.

V is TRBV28 and J is TRBJ2-7, with 9 bases lining up with TRBD2. Trimming took 2 bases from V and 1 from J; bases not matched to a gene: 6. Germline V gives CDR1 MDHEN, CDR2 SYDVKM. This CDR3 region has 16 residues. CDR3 loop: CASSLVRGRVSYEQYF. The CDR3 bases are TGTGCCAGCAGTTTAGTCCGCGGGAGGGTTTCCTACGAGCAGTACTTC.

This chain joins TRBV7-2 and TRBJ2-5, with D perhaps matching TRBD2 (6 bases). V was pared by 5 bases and J by 10 bases, with 23 bases between. CDR3 length: 15 amino acids. Germline V gene lookup returns CDR1 SGHTA and CDR2 FQGNSA. The CDR3 nucleotides read TGTGCCAGCAGCCCCACCAGAAGCGGGCGGGGTAACCAGTACTTC. Its translation is CASSPTRSGRGNQYF.